The rows below give T cell receptor beta chains drawn from one sample of a study of spatial heterogeneity in lung cancer. TCRdb re-derived calls from the 5' RACE reads in MiXCR, one entry per CDR3 protein. The data contain over 10,000 distinct CDR3 sequences, around 5.6% of them singletons. The material was lung tumor tissue, obtained at surgery. These receptors were obtained from a female donor with early-stage non-small cell lung cancer. Each CDR3 is given with its conserved first and last residue. The D gene is left open where the match is weak. Clone sizes are given selectively: once, few, many, or a class where the clone is expanded.

d_call	v_call	j_call	clone_size	cdr3_nt	cdr3_aa
TRBD2	TRBV2	TRBJ2-3	many	TGTGCCAGCAGTGTAGGGAGGGGAACAGATACGCAGTATTTT	CASSVGRGTDTQYF
-	TRBV2	TRBJ1-5	many	TGTGCCAGCAGAAACAGCTGGGTCCAGCCCCAGCATTTT	CASRNSWVQPQHF
TRBD2	TRBV29-1	TRBJ2-3	many	TGCAGCGTTGACTCTAGCGGGGCCTCAGATACGCAGTATTTT	CSVDSSGASDTQYF
-	TRBV4-1	TRBJ2-3	many	TGCGCCAGCAGCCAAGTACTACGGCGGAGAGGCACAGATACGCAGTATTTT	CASSQVLRRRGTDTQYF
-	TRBV11-2	TRBJ2-5	many	TGTGCCAGCAGCTTTCGGGGAAGGGGGTACCAAGAGACCCAGTACTTC	CASSFRGRGYQETQYF
-	TRBV7-9	TRBJ2-5	many	TGTGCCAGCAGCTTCCGGACTAATACAAAGGAGACCCAGTACTTC	CASSFRTNTKETQYF
-	TRBV4-3	TRBJ1-5	many	TGCGCCAGTTCACAGGGAGAAGGTCAGCCCCAGCATTTT	CASSQGEGQPQHF
-	TRBV13	TRBJ2-3	many	TGTGCCAGCAGCCGGGACCGCGGTATCACAGATACGCAGTATTTT	CASSRDRGITDTQYF
-	TRBV20-1	TRBJ2-7	many	TGCAGTGGTAAGGGCCATTCCTACGAGCAGTACTTC	CSGKGHSYEQYF
-	TRBV3-1	TRBJ1-4	many	TGTGCCAGCAGCCCGAAACGACAGTCCTTGAATGAAAAACTGTTTTTT	CASSPKRQSLNEKLFF
-	TRBV20-1	TRBJ1-2	many	TGCAGTGCTAGAAGGCTCAGGGGTATTTATGGCTACACCTTC	CSARRLRGIYGYTF
-	TRBV30	TRBJ1-6	many	TGTGCCTGGAAATCGAGAGGCAGCTATAATTCACCCCTCCACTTT	CAWKSRGSYNSPLHF
-	TRBV6-2/TRBV6-3	TRBJ2-3	many	TGTGCCAGCAGTTATGCATTCACGCAGTATTTT	CASSYAFTQYF
-	TRBV30	TRBJ1-4	many	TGTGCTTTGGTTGTACGGGGGTGGGATGAAAAACTGTTTTTT	CALVVRGWDEKLFF
-	TRBV5-5	TRBJ2-5	many	TGTGCCAGCAGCCTCCTCCCGGGACTTGGAGAGACCCAGTACTTC	CASSLLPGLGETQYF
TRBD1	TRBV28	TRBJ1-1	many	TGTGCCAGCAGGTCGGGACAGGGAGGGTGGCTGAACACTGAAGCTTTCTTT	CASRSGQGGWLNTEAFF
-	TRBV6-5	TRBJ2-7	many	TGTGCCAGCAGTTACTCGGGGGCCTACGAGCAGTACTTC	CASSYSGAYEQYF
TRBD1	TRBV6-5	TRBJ1-2	medium-sized	TGTGCCAGCAGTTACTTGGGACAGGGAGGTGGCTACACCTTC	CASSYLGQGGGYTF
-	TRBV18	TRBJ1-4	many	TGTGCCAGCTCAACAAGGGCTGGTGGAGTTTCTAATGAAAAACTGTTTTTT	CASSTRAGGVSNEKLFF
-	TRBV18	TRBJ2-5	few	TGTGCCAGCTCACCATCGTACCGGTACGGGGAAGAGACCCAGTACTTC	CASSPSYRYGEETQYF
-	TRBV10-3	TRBJ1-2	many	TGTGCCATCCGGGAGTCGGGGGGTCTAACCGCCTACTATGGCTACACCTTC	CAIRESGGLTAYYGYTF
-	TRBV12-3/TRBV12-4	TRBJ1-2	many	TGTGCCAGCTCACAGCAGAACTATGGCTACACCTTC	CASSQQNYGYTF
-	TRBV10-1	TRBJ2-7	many	TGCGCCAGTTCTGGGTCGCCATCCTACGAGCAGTACTTC	CASSGSPSYEQYF
-	TRBV11-2	TRBJ1-1	many	TGTGCCAGCACCTCAAGGGGTGAAGCTTTCTTT	CASTSRGEAFF
TRBD1	TRBV25-1	TRBJ1-4	many	TGTGCCAGCAGTAACCGACAGGGTCGCGAAAAACTGTTTTTT	CASSNRQGREKLFF
TRBD2	TRBV7-8	TRBJ2-3	few	TGTGCCAGCAGCTCGAGACTAGCGGTTGGCACAGATACGCAGTATTTT	CASSSRLAVGTDTQYF
TRBD1	TRBV10-3	TRBJ1-2	many	TGTGCCATCTGGGGGCAGGGGGCGAGCGGCTACACCTTC	CAIWGQGASGYTF
-	TRBV7-9	TRBJ2-5	large	TGTGCCAGCACATCAACCGGGGGGCCGGAGACCCAGTACTTC	CASTSTGGPETQYF
-	TRBV6-2/TRBV6-3	TRBJ2-2	medium-sized	TGTGCCAGCAGAGCCGGGACTTCCTCCGGGGAGCTGTTTTTT	CASRAGTSSGELFF
-	TRBV6-1	TRBJ1-4	many	TGTGCCAGCAGTGAGGCTGGGGGGACAACTAATGAAAAACTGTTTTTT	CASSEAGGTTNEKLFF
-	TRBV2	TRBJ2-3	many	TGTGCCAGCAGTGAAGGAGGCTCTAGCACAGATACGCAGTATTTT	CASSEGGSSTDTQYF
TRBD2	TRBV5-5	TRBJ2-5	many	TGTGCCAGCAGCTGGCGGGGGGGCTGGTACCAAGAGACCCAGTACTTC	CASSWRGGWYQETQYF
-	TRBV10-3	TRBJ1-1	many	TGTGCCATCAGTGGAGCGGTGCTGGGCACTGAAGCTTTCTTT	CAISGAVLGTEAFF
TRBD1	TRBV7-2	TRBJ1-1	medium-sized	TGTGCCAGCAGCTTAAGGAGGGGGCGTCGTAATGAAGCTTTCTTT	CASSLRRGRRNEAFF
-	TRBV7-2	TRBJ2-3	many	TGTGCCAGCAGCACTCCTAGGTATACGCAGTATTTT	CASSTPRYTQYF
-	TRBV4-2	TRBJ2-2	many	TGTGCCAGCAGCCAAGCAAGATTCACCGGGGAGCTGTTTTTT	CASSQARFTGELFF
-	TRBV6-5	TRBJ1-2	medium-sized	TGTGCCAGCAGAACGGGCAGCTATGGCTACACCTTC	CASRTGSYGYTF
TRBD1	TRBV11-2	TRBJ2-1	many	TGTGCCAGCAGCAGCCGAGACGGACAGGGGGCGAGTCCCCTTGAGCAGTTCTTC	CASSSRDGQGASPLEQFF
-	TRBV6-2/TRBV6-3	TRBJ2-7	many	TGTGCCAGCACCCTCTCAGACAGGTACGAGCAGTACTTC	CASTLSDRYEQYF
-	TRBV5-1	TRBJ2-5	many	TGCGCCAGCAGCTTGGGGAAGGGAGGTGAAGAGACCCAGTACTTC	CASSLGKGGEETQYF
TRBD2	TRBV29-1	TRBJ2-3	many	TGCAGCGTTGTTAGAGGGACTAGCGGGGGGGCGACAGATACGCAGTATTTT	CSVVRGTSGGATDTQYF
-	TRBV20-1	TRBJ1-6	many	TGCAGTGCCCCTGACCGCTCCTATAATTCACCCCTCCACTTT	CSAPDRSYNSPLHF
-	TRBV3-1	TRBJ2-1	-	TGTGCCAGCAGCCAAGTCGCAGCATTCCATGAGCAGTTCTTC	CASSQVAAFHEQFF
TRBD1	TRBV7-2	TRBJ2-7	many	TGTGCCAGCAGCGTTAGGGACAGGGCTAGGGAGCAGTACTTC	CASSVRDRAREQYF
-	TRBV28	TRBJ2-1	many	TGTGCCAGCAGTGGGGGTGGTGAGAGCTCCTACAATGAGCAGTTCTTC	CASSGGGESSYNEQFF
-	TRBV11-3	TRBJ1-4	-	TGTGCCAGCAGCTTTTTCGACAGCCTAGGGGGAATTGAAAAACTGTTTTTT	CASSFFDSLGGIEKLFF
-	TRBV5-1	TRBJ2-7	many	TGCGCCAGCAGCACGAGGACAGCTTACGAGCAGTACTTC	CASSTRTAYEQYF
TRBD2	TRBV7-9	TRBJ2-1	many	TGTGCCAGCAGCTTCCCTACTAGCGGGGGGGCCTCTAGCTACAATGAGCAGTTCTTC	CASSFPTSGGASSYNEQFF
TRBD1	TRBV6-1	TRBJ2-4	many	TGTGCCATCGACAGGGGGACCGACATTCAGTACTTC	CAIDRGTDIQYF
TRBD1	TRBV6-1	TRBJ2-3	many	TGTGCCAGCAGTGGCCGGGACAGGGGCCCAGATACGCAGTATTTT	CASSGRDRGPDTQYF
-	TRBV6-2/TRBV6-3	TRBJ2-1	-	TGTGCCAGCCATAGGACAGTCAAAAGCTCCTACAATGAGCAGTTCTTC	CASHRTVKSSYNEQFF
-	TRBV3-1	TRBJ2-1	many	TGTGCCAGCAGCCTCCGGGACACCGAGCAGTTCTTC	CASSLRDTEQFF
TRBD1	TRBV10-3	TRBJ1-3	many	TGTGCCATCAGCACCGGGACAGTCAGCTCTGGAAACACCATATATTTT	CAISTGTVSSGNTIYF
TRBD1	TRBV4-1	TRBJ1-1	many	TGCGCCAGCCGCAGGGGGTATGGGAGCCGATTAATGAACACTGAAGCTTTCTTT	CASRRGYGSRLMNTEAFF